The rows below give T cell receptor beta chains drawn from one sample of a study of cytomegalovirus exposure and HLA in healthy donors. Repertoires were generated with immunoSEQ multiplex PCR, while TCRdb's copy carries only in-frame clones and drops some. In all, the sample yields roughly 100,000 clones. Sequencing used PBMCs. The receptors here all came from a man aged 45-65 years in good health and CMV-seronegative. The CDR3 runs from the conserved cysteine through the conserved F or W. A D gene is named only where the DNA matches it firmly.

>.|TRBV18|TRBJ2-7
TGTGCCAGCTCACGCCTGACAGGTCAGCACTACGAGCAGTACTTC
CASSRLTGQHYEQYF
>.|TRBV6-1|TRBJ2-7
TGTGCCAGCAGTGAAGCGGGAGGAGACAGCTCCTACGAGCAGTACTTC
CASSEAGGDSSYEQYF
>TRBD1|TRBV27|TRBJ1-1
TGTGCCAGCAGGCAACAGGGGCGCACCACTGAAGCTTTCTTT
CASRQQGRTTEAFF
>TRBD1|TRBV10-3|TRBJ2-7
TGTGCCATCAGTTCCCCGGGACAGGGGGACGAGCAGTACTTC
CAISSPGQGDEQYF
>.|TRBV6-5|TRBJ1-6
TGTGCCAGCAGTTACGCCAGATACAATAATTCACCCCTCCACTTT
CASSYARYNNSPLHF
>TRBD1|TRBV5-4|TRBJ2-7
TGTGCCAGCAGCTTACAGGGGAATTTTCGACACGAGCAGTACTTC
CASSLQGNFRHEQYF
>TRBD2|TRBV6-1|TRBJ2-2
TGTGCCAGCAGTGCCCTAGCGGGGGGCAGGACCGGGGAGCTGTTTTTT
CASSALAGGRTGELFF
>.|TRBV10-3|TRBJ1-6
TGTGCCATCAGTGTCGCTTGGACAGAAAATTCACCCCTCCACTTT
CAISVAWTENSPLHF
>TRBD1|TRBV29-1|TRBJ2-7
TGCAGCGTTTCCCGACAGGGGGCGACCGAGCAGTACTTC
CSVSRQGATEQYF
>.|TRBV30|TRBJ1-1
TGTGCCTGGAACCCAGGGTCACTTAACACTGAAGCTTTCTTT
CAWNPGSLNTEAFF
>.|TRBV29-1|TRBJ2-6
TGCAGCGCGGGAACTGGGGCCAACGTCCTGACTTTC
CSAGTGANVLTF
>TRBD1|TRBV19|TRBJ1-5
TGTGCCAGTAGTCACCGGGACAGATCTTATAGCAATCAGCCCCAGCATTTT
CASSHRDRSYSNQPQHF
>.|TRBV2|TRBJ1-1
TGTGCCAGTACAGGGTACACTGAAGCTTTCTTT
CASTGYTEAFF
>.|TRBV6-5|TRBJ1-4
TGTGCCAGCAGTTACTCGAACTCGGGGTGGGAAAAACTGTTTTTT
CASSYSNSGWEKLFF
>.|TRBV13|TRBJ1-2
TGTGCCAGCAGCTCAATGCGACGGGGGAACTATGGCTACACCTTC
CASSSMRRGNYGYTF
>.|TRBV29-1|TRBJ2-7
TGCAGCGTTGAAGACGGGGAAACCTACGAGCAGTACTTC
CSVEDGETYEQYF
>TRBD2|TRBV4-2|TRBJ2-7
TGTGCCAGCAGCCAAGAGGTCCCTGGCGGGAGTATTTCCTACGAGCAGTACTTC
CASSQEVPGGSISYEQYF
>.|TRBV5-1|TRBJ1-1
TGCGCCAGCAGCTCCCAGGGGATGAACACTGAAGCTTTCTTT
CASSSQGMNTEAFF
>.|TRBV5-5|TRBJ2-7
TGTGCCAGCACCCCGGGGTACGAGCAGTACTTC
CASTPGYEQYF
>TRBD1|TRBV29-1|TRBJ1-2
TGCAGCGTACCGGGACAGGGTTTGTATGGCTACACCTTC
CSVPGQGLYGYTF
>.|TRBV5-6|TRBJ1-6
TGTGCCAGCAGCTTCATTAGAACGGCGGGGTCACCCCTCCACTTT
CASSFIRTAGSPLHF
>.|TRBV18|TRBJ1-5
TGTGCCAGCTCAGATAACACGAGGGGCAATCAGCCCCAGCATTTT
CASSDNTRGNQPQHF
>.|TRBV2|TRBJ2-7
TGTGCCAGCAGTGCGGAGGTGGGCGAGCAGTACTTC
CASSAEVGEQYF
>.|TRBV2|TRBJ2-7
TGTGCCAGCAGTGGGGGAGCAGCTTCCACCGAGCAGTACTTC
CASSGGAASTEQYF
>.|TRBV9|TRBJ1-1
TGTGCCAGCAGCGTAGTTCCCGAGAAAACTGAAGCTTTCTTT
CASSVVPEKTEAFF
>.|TRBV9|TRBJ1-1
TGTGCCAGCAGCGTAGGGGGCCGCACTGAAGCTTTCTTT
CASSVGGRTEAFF
>.|TRBV7-9|TRBJ2-5
TGTGCCACCCGGGGGTCAGTACAAGAGACCCAGTACTTC
CATRGSVQETQYF
>TRBD2|TRBV6-1|TRBJ2-5
TGTGCCAGCAGCAGACTAGCGGGCGACCAAGAGACCCAGTACTTC
CASSRLAGDQETQYF
>TRBD1|TRBV7-9|TRBJ1-1
TGTGCCAGCAGCTTGGGACAGTTACTGAACACTGAAGCTTTCTTT
CASSLGQLLNTEAFF
>TRBD1|TRBV2|TRBJ2-4
TGTGCCAGCAGTGATGGGGTAGGGGGCACTGTACGCAAAAACATTCAGTACTTC
CASSDGVGGTVRKNIQYF
>.|TRBV7-9|TRBJ1-5
TGTGCCAGCAGCTTAGCTGCGCAGGGTGTTAAGCATTTT
CASSLAAQGVKHF
>.|TRBV9|TRBJ2-7
TGTGCCAGCAGCCCACTAGGGCGCGCCTACGAGCAGTACTTC
CASSPLGRAYEQYF
>.|TRBV6-6|TRBJ1-1
TGTGCCAGCAGTGCAGGATTCACTTGGACTGAAGCTTTCTTT
CASSAGFTWTEAFF
>.|TRBV18|TRBJ2-1
TGTGCCAGCTCATCGCAGGGACTGGGTAGAAGTGAGCAGTTCTTC
CASSSQGLGRSEQFF
>TRBD2|TRBV13|TRBJ2-3
TGTGCCAGCAGCTTACTTAGCGGGGGTAGCACAGATACGCAGTATTTT
CASSLLSGGSTDTQYF
>.|TRBV5-8|TRBJ1-1
TGTGCCAGCAGCTTGGCCCAGGGTAAGAACACTGAAGCTTTCTTT
CASSLAQGKNTEAFF
>.|TRBV29-1|TRBJ2-1
TGCAGCGTTGGATGGGAGGATGAGCAGTTCTTC
CSVGWEDEQFF
>TRBD1|TRBV11-3|TRBJ1-2
TGTGCCAGCAGCCTATTCCGGGACAGGGGGAACTATGGCTACACCTTC
CASSLFRDRGNYGYTF
>.|TRBV18|TRBJ2-1
TGTGCCAGCTCACCCCAGGGGTACTCCGACAATGAGCAGTTCTTC
CASSPQGYSDNEQFF
>TRBD1|TRBV19|TRBJ1-1
TGTGCCAGTACCACCCGACAGGGGATACTCCTCCACACTGAAGCTTTCTTT
CASTTRQGILLHTEAFF
>.|TRBV30|TRBJ1-1
TGTGCCTGGAGGCCTGACAGGTTCACTGAAGCTTTCTTT
CAWRPDRFTEAFF
>.|TRBV2|TRBJ1-1
TGTGCCAGCGGACAATGGGGGGGCCGGGGCACTGAAGCTTTCTTT
CASGQWGGRGTEAFF
>.|TRBV18|TRBJ2-7
TGTGCCAGCTCACCGAATCTTCTCTCGATTGGGAGCCCAAACGAGCAGTACTTC
CASSPNLLSIGSPNEQYF
>TRBD1|TRBV15|TRBJ1-2
TGTGCCACCAGCTCGACAGGGACCTATGGCTACACCTTC
CATSSTGTYGYTF
>.|TRBV20-1|TRBJ1-4
TGCAGTGCTAGTTCGGTCGAAAAACTGTTTTTT
CSASSVEKLFF
>.|TRBV7-2|TRBJ2-1
TGTGCCAGCAGCTTAGGGTCCGCTACCACCTACAATGAGCAGTTCTTC
CASSLGSATTYNEQFF
>.|TRBV7-2|TRBJ1-5
TGTGCCAGCAGCTTAGTACTCCTCAATCAGCCCCAGCATTTT
CASSLVLLNQPQHF
>.|TRBV7-2|TRBJ1-1
TGTGCCAGCAGCTCTAGCGAGGTCATGAACACTGAAGCTTTCTTT
CASSSSEVMNTEAFF
>.|TRBV6-1|TRBJ1-3
TGTGCCAGCAGTGAAGGGGGAGGCGCTGGAAACACCATATATTTT
CASSEGGGAGNTIYF
>.|TRBV5-6|TRBJ1-5
TGTGCCAGCAGCTTGACAGGGAATCAGCCCCAGCATTTT
CASSLTGNQPQHF
>.|TRBV5-1|TRBJ2-7
TGCGCCAGCAGCTCCTCCGGGACAACCTACGAGCAGTACTTC
CASSSSGTTYEQYF
>.|TRBV10-3|TRBJ1-4
TGTGCCATCAGTGAGTATGCAGCGAGGGATGGTGAAAAACTGTTTTTT
CAISEYAARDGEKLFF
>.|TRBV4-1|TRBJ2-5
TGCGCCAGCAGCCCATTGCGTGGGGCGGAGCAAGAGACCCAGTACTTC
CASSPLRGAEQETQYF
>.|TRBV6-1|TRBJ2-3
TGTGCCTCCTCCACAGAAGGAGGGGGGGCAGTTACGCAGTATTTT
CASSTEGGGAVTQYF
>.|TRBV18|TRBJ2-1
TGTGCCAGCTCACCACCGGTGGAGCGGATCTCCTACAATGAGCAGTTCTTC
CASSPPVERISYNEQFF